This TCR beta chain was obtained from a study of shared clonotypes between healthy human individuals. Overall study findings and caveats: Clonotypes shared by all four donors outscored non-shared clonotypes in generation probability. Having only a few donors restricted how much genetic and exposure-history diversity was captured.

CDR3 length: 16 residues. V was pared by 4 bases and J by 5 bases, with 11 bases of the junction left unmatched. Germline assignment: CDR1 SGHNT and CDR2 YYREEE (reference sequence). This table comes from immunoSEQ multiplex PCR, and its TCRdb copy is limited to in-frame clones, with some not included. Of 1,500,000 or so clones listed, roughly 96% are singletons. Worth noting for this clone: What it binds is not known.

The authors divided CD4+ cells into CD45RA+ naive and CD45RA-negative memory subsets. Sequencing was performed on naive CD4+ T cells sorted from blood. The subset was: CD45RA+ positively selected. The rearrangement joins TRBV5-4 to TRBJ2-1; 8 bases are a match to TRBD2. The TCR sequence derives from a man younger than 40 in good health. DNA for the CDR3: TGTGCCAGCAGCAGCCCTAGCGGGCCCGGCAACAATGAGCAGTTCTTC. It codes for CASSSPSGPGNNEQFF.